A selection of T cell receptor beta chains follows, all from one sample in a study of cytomegalovirus exposure and HLA in healthy donors. Assay used: immunoSEQ multiplex PCR; TCRdb lists only in-frame clones, some missing. The repertoire has about 150,000 clones, under 70% of them found once; the top ten carry about 3%. The source material was PBMCs. Source of these receptors: a woman aged 25 to 39 in good health and CMV-seropositive. Each CDR3 is given with its conserved first and last residue. A D gene is named only where the DNA matches it firmly. Rows may omit the clone size; those that give it use once, few, many or a size class.

D gene: NA; V gene: TRBV6-5; clone size: NA; J gene: TRBJ1-2; CDR3 DNA: TGTGCCAGCAGTTACCCCGACAGCCTCGGTGGCTATGGCTACACCTTC; CDR3 protein: CASSYPDSLGGYGYTF
D gene: NA; V gene: TRBV5-1; clone size: NA; J gene: TRBJ1-1; CDR3 DNA: TGCGCCAGCAGCTTGAACAGACCTTTGAACACTGAAGCTTTCTTT; CDR3 protein: CASSLNRPLNTEAFF
D gene: NA; V gene: TRBV4-1; clone size: NA; J gene: TRBJ1-1; CDR3 DNA: TGCGCCAGCAGCCTACAGGGTTTGGACACTGAAGCTTTCTTT; CDR3 protein: CASSLQGLDTEAFF
D gene: TRBD2; V gene: TRBV2; clone size: NA; J gene: TRBJ2-7; CDR3 DNA: TGTGCCAGCACTGACTGGACTAGCGGCTCCTACGAGCAGTACTTC; CDR3 protein: CASTDWTSGSYEQYF
D gene: NA; V gene: TRBV7-9; clone size: NA; J gene: TRBJ1-3; CDR3 DNA: TGTGCCACCCAAAAGGAACAGGGAGCGGCTGGAAACACCATATATTTT; CDR3 protein: CATQKEQGAAGNTIYF
D gene: NA; V gene: TRBV29-1; clone size: NA; J gene: TRBJ2-2; CDR3 DNA: TGCAGCGTTGGGGAGAAGACCGGGGAGCTGTTTTTT; CDR3 protein: CSVGEKTGELFF
D gene: NA; V gene: TRBV28; clone size: NA; J gene: TRBJ2-1; CDR3 DNA: TGTGCCAGCAGTTTATTCGGATGGGGCCGCCCCTTTGAGCAGTTCTTC; CDR3 protein: CASSLFGWGRPFEQFF
D gene: NA; V gene: TRBV27; clone size: once; J gene: TRBJ2-2; CDR3 DNA: TGTGCCAGCAGTTTTCCGGGACAAAACACCGGGGAGCTGTTTTTT; CDR3 protein: CASSFPGQNTGELFF
D gene: NA; V gene: TRBV2; clone size: NA; J gene: TRBJ1-1; CDR3 DNA: TGTGCCAGCAGGATCGAAAGTGGGCGGGTTGAAGCTTTCTTT; CDR3 protein: CASRIESGRVEAFF
D gene: TRBD1; V gene: TRBV30; clone size: NA; J gene: TRBJ2-7; CDR3 DNA: TGTGCCTGGAACCTCGGGACAGCCTACATTTTCTACGAGCAGTACTTC; CDR3 protein: CAWNLGTAYIFYEQYF
D gene: NA; V gene: TRBV7-3; clone size: NA; J gene: TRBJ2-7; CDR3 DNA: TGTGCCAGCAGCTCGAACGGGGGCTCCTACGAGCAGTACTTC; CDR3 protein: CASSSNGGSYEQYF
D gene: NA; V gene: TRBV11-3; clone size: NA; J gene: TRBJ2-7; CDR3 DNA: TGTGCCAGCAGCTTAGGCGGTAGCTCCTACGAGCAGTACTTC; CDR3 protein: CASSLGGSSYEQYF
D gene: NA; V gene: TRBV19; clone size: NA; J gene: TRBJ2-7; CDR3 DNA: TGTGCCAGTAGTATAGTTGGGGCCTCCTACGAGCAGTACTTC; CDR3 protein: CASSIVGASYEQYF
D gene: NA; V gene: TRBV4-1; clone size: NA; J gene: TRBJ1-3; CDR3 DNA: TGCGCCAGCAGTGAGGGAAGCTCTGGAAACACCATATATTTT; CDR3 protein: CASSEGSSGNTIYF
D gene: TRBD1; V gene: TRBV6-1; clone size: NA; J gene: TRBJ1-5; CDR3 DNA: TGTGCCAGCAGTGGCAGGACAGGGCATCAGCCCCAGCATTTT; CDR3 protein: CASSGRTGHQPQHF
D gene: NA; V gene: TRBV2; clone size: NA; J gene: TRBJ2-5; CDR3 DNA: TGTGCCAGCAGTGTGGAGATCAGTTCTGGTGAGCAGTACTTC; CDR3 protein: CASSVEISSGEQYF